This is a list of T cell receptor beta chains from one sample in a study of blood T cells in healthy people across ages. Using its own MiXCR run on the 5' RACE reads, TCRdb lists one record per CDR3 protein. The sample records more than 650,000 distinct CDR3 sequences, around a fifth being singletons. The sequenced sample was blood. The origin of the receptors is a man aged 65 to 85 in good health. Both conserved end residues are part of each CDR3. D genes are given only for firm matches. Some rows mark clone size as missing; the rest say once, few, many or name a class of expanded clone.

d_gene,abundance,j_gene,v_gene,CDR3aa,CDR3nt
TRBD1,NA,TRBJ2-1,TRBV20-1,CSEMDRLGSYNEQFF,TGCAGTGAAATGGACAGGTTGGGGTCCTACAATGAGCAGTTCTTC
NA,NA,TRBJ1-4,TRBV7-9,CASSLDDEKLFF,TGTGCCAGCAGCTTAGACGATGAAAAACTGTTTTTT
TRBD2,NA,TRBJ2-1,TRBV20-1,CSESELAANEQFF,TGCAGTGAATCCGAACTAGCGGCTAATGAGCAGTTCTTC
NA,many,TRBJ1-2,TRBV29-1,CVSEGDYGYTF,TGCGTTTCGGAGGGAGACTATGGCTACACCTTC
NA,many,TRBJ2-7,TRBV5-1,CASSLSSNSYEQYF,TGCGCCAGCAGCTTGTCCTCTAACTCCTACGAGCAGTACTTC
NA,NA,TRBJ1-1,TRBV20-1,CSALGGRENTEAFF,TGCAGTGCCTTGGGGGGGCGAGAGAACACTGAAGCTTTCTTT
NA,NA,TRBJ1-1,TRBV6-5,CASIREDTEAFF,TGTGCCAGCATTCGGGAGGACACTGAAGCTTTCTTT
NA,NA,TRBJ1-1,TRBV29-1,CSVEAGVKAFF,TGCAGCGTTGAGGCGGGAGTTAAGGCTTTCTTT
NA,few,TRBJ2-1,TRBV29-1,CSVALAVYNEQFF,TGCAGCGTTGCCCTAGCAGTATACAATGAGCAGTTCTTC
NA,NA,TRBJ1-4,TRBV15,CATSRDRGATNEKLFF,TGTGCCACCAGCAGAGATCGTGGAGCAACTAATGAAAAACTGTTTTTT
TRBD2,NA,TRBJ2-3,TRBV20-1,CSAKIGRRHTTDTQYF,TGCAGTGCTAAAATCGGGAGGCGGCATACCACAGATACGCAGTATTTT
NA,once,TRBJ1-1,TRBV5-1,CASSPSVGRGMTEAFF,TGCGCCAGCAGCCCCTCTGTGGGGAGAGGGATGACTGAAGCTTTCTTT
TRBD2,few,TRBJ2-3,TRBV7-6,CASRRLAVSTDTQYF,TGTGCCAGCAGGAGACTAGCGGTTTCCACAGATACGCAGTATTTT
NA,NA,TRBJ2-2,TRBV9,CASSWKGRTNTGELFF,TGTGCCAGCAGCTGGAAGGGACGTACGAACACCGGGGAGCTGTTTTTT
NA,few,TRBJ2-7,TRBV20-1,CSARSGGIPYEQYF,TGCAGTGCTAGATCCGGAGGAATCCCCTACGAGCAGTACTTC
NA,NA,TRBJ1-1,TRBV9,CASSPEGWAFF,TGTGCCAGCAGCCCCGAAGGGTGGGCTTTCTTT
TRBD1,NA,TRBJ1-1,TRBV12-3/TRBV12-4,CASKRDSMNTEAFF,TGTGCCAGCAAGCGGGACAGCATGAACACTGAAGCTTTCTTT
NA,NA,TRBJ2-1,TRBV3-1,CASSQRATRGYNEQFF,TGTGCCAGCAGCCAACGTGCTACTAGGGGCTACAATGAGCAGTTCTTC
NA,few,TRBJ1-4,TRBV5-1,CASSFDRTNEKLFF,TGCGCCAGCAGCTTCGACAGGACTAATGAAAAACTGTTTTTT
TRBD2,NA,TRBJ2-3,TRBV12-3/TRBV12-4,CASSRTGLAGTDTQYF,TGTGCCAGCAGTCGAACCGGACTAGCGGGCACAGATACGCAGTATTTT
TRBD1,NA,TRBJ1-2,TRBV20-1,CSAKGQPGYGYTF,TGCAGTGCTAAGGGACAGCCTGGCTATGGCTACACCTTC
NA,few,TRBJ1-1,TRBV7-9,CASSFGAMNTEAFF,TGTGCCAGCAGCTTTGGGGCCATGAACACTGAAGCTTTCTTT
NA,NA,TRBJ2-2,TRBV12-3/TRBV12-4,CASSFVPSVRTGELFF,TGTGCCAGCAGTTTCGTCCCCAGCGTGAGGACCGGGGAGCTGTTTTTT
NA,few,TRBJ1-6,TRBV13,CASSLMNSPLHF,TGTGCCAGCAGCTTAATGAATTCACCCCTCCACTTT
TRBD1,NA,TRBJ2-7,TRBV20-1,CSLPTGTAYEQYF,TGCAGCCTACCGACGGGGACAGCCTACGAGCAGTACTTC
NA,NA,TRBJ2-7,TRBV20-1,CSALRSSYEQYF,TGCAGTGCTTTGAGGAGCTCCTACGAGCAGTACTTC
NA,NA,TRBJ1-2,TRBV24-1,CATSDQQGRGYTF,TGTGCCACCAGTGATCAACAGGGTCGGGGCTACACCTTC
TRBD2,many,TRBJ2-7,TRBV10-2,CASQRGIAGGSSYEQYF,TGCGCCAGCCAACGGGGCATAGCGGGGGGAAGCTCCTACGAGCAGTACTTC
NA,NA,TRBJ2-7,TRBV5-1,CASSLVSKSYEQYF,TGCGCCAGCAGCTTGGTTAGTAAGTCCTACGAGCAGTACTTC
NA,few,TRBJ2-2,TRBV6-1,CASKSYLIGSNTGELFF,TGTGCCAGCAAGTCCTACTTGATCGGGAGTAACACCGGGGAGCTGTTTTTT
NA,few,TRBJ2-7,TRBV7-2,CASSLLRDKGEQYF,TGTGCCAGCAGCTTATTAAGGGACAAAGGCGAGCAGTACTTC
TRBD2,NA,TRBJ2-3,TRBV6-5,CASRGTSGDTDTQYF,TGTGCCAGCAGGGGGACTAGCGGGGACACAGATACGCAGTATTTT
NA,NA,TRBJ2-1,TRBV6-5,CASRPLPLGGNEQFF,TGTGCCAGCAGACCTCTTCCTCTAGGTGGCAATGAGCAGTTCTTC
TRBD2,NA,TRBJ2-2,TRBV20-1,CSAQWGGYGGELFF,TGCAGTGCTCAATGGGGGGGGTATGGCGGGGAGCTGTTTTTT
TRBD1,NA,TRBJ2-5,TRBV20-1,CSAMGQGQTQYF,TGCAGTGCCATGGGACAGGGACAGACCCAGTACTTC
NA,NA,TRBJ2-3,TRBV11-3,CASSLVLATDTQYF,TGTGCCAGCAGCTTAGTACTTGCCACAGATACGCAGTATTTT
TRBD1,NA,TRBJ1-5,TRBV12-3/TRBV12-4,CASREGQGSNQPQHF,TGTGCCAGCAGGGAGGGACAGGGAAGCAATCAGCCCCAGCATTTT
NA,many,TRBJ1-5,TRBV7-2,CASSPNYSNQPQHF,TGTGCCAGCAGCCCAAATTATAGCAATCAGCCCCAGCATTTT
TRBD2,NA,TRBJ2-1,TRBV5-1,CASSLAGTSGGSRNEQFF,TGCGCCAGCAGCTTGGCCGGGACTAGCGGGGGGAGTAGGAATGAGCAGTTCTTC
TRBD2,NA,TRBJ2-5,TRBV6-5,CASSPLRGGWSGETQYF,TGTGCCAGCAGTCCCCTGCGGGGAGGGTGGTCGGGCGAGACCCAGTACTTC
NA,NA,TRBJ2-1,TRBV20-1,CSASLSPREQFF,TGCAGTGCTAGTCTCTCCCCCCGCGAGCAGTTCTTC
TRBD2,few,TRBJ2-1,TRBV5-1,CASSFGTIQNEQFF,TGCGCCAGCAGCTTCGGGACTATACAAAATGAGCAGTTCTTC
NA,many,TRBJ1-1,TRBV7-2,CASRGNTEAFF,TGTGCCAGCCGGGGGAACACTGAAGCTTTCTTT
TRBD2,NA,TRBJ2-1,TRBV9,CASSSPRLAGHQNEQFF,TGTGCCAGCAGCTCCCCCCGACTAGCGGGGCACCAGAATGAGCAGTTCTTC
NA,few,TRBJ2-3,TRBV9,CASSVESAKYTDTQYF,TGTGCCAGCAGCGTAGAATCGGCGAAATACACAGATACGCAGTATTTT
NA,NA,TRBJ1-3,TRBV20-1,CSARPGSGNTIYF,TGCAGTGCTAGACCAGGCTCTGGAAACACCATATATTTT
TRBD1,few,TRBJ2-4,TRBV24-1,CATSDLGPGGRNIQYF,TGTGCCACCAGTGATTTAGGGCCAGGGGGTAGAAACATTCAGTACTTC
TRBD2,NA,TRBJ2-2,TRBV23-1,CASSSHHTSGNTGELFF,TGCGCCAGCAGTTCTCACCACACTAGCGGGAACACCGGGGAGCTGTTTTTT
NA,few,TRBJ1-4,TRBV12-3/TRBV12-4,CASTFRENEKLFF,TGTGCCAGCACTTTTCGAGAGAATGAAAAACTGTTTTTT